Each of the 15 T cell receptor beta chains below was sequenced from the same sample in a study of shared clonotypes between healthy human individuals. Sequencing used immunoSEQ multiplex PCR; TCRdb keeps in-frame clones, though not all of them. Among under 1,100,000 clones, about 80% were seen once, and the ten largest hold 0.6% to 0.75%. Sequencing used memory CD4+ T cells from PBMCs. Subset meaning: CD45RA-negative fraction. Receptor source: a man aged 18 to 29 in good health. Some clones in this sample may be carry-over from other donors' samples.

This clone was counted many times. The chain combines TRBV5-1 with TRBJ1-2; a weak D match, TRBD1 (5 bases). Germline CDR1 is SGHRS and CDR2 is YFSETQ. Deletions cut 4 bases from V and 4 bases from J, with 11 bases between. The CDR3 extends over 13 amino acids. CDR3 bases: TGCGCCAGCAGCCCGGGACTGTCCTATGGCTACACCTTC. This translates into CASSPGLSYGYTF.

In DNA form, the CDR3 reads TGTGCCAGTAACCGCGGACGTAAAGAGACCCAGTACTTC. Its translation: CASNRGRKETQYF. The rearrangement links TRBV19 to TRBJ2-5; D gene ambiguous. V was clipped by 7 bases and J by 3 bases, with 12 bases between them. Germline-derived CDR1 and CDR2 are LNHDA and SQIVND (reference sequence). The CDR3 runs 13 residues.

The CDR3 DNA reads as TGTGCCAGCAGTTACTCGCTGACAGGGTTCTACGAGCAGTACTTC. The encoded protein is CASSYSLTGFYEQYF. The V and J genes are TRBV6-5 and TRBJ2-7; TRBD1 matches 7 bases. J was trimmed by 3 bases and V by 0 bases; bases with no gene match: 5. This CDR3 has 15 amino acids. Germline-derived CDR1 and CDR2 are MNHEY and SVGAGI.

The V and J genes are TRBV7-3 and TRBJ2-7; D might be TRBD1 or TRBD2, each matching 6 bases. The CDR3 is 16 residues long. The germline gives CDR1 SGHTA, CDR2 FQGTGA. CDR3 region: CAGGRHFPRLRYEQYF. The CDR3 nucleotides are TGTGCGGGGGGCAGGCATTTCCCCCGTTTGAGGTACGAGCAGTACTTC. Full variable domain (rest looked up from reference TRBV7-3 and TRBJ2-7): GAGVSQTPSNKVTEKGKYVELRCDPISGHTALYWYRQSLGQGPEFLIYFQGTGAADDSGLPNDRFFAVRPEGSVSTLKIQRTERGDSAVYLCAGGRHFPRLRYEQYFGPGTRLTVT.

The CDR3 reads CASSSTSGGIYTQYF. CDR3 coding DNA: TGTGCCAGCAGCTCAACTAGCGGGGGCATATATACGCAGTATTTT. This chain uses TRBV7-6 with TRBJ2-3, with TRBD2 matching 11 bases. V shed 4 bases and J 7 bases; nucleotides not matched to a gene: 7. The CDR3 consists of 15 residues. Germline loops: CDR1 SGHVS, CDR2 FNYEAQ.

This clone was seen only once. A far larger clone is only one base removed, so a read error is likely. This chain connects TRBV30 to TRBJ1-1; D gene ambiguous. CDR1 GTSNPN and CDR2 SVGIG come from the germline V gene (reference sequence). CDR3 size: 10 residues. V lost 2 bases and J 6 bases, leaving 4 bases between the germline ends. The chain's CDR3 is CAWSNAEAFF. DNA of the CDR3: TGTGCCTGGAGTAACGCTGAAGCTTTCTTT.

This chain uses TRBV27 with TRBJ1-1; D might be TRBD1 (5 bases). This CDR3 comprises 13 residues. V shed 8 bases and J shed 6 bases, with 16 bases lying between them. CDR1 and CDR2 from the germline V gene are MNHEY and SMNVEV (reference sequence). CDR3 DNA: TGTGCCAGCGGCGGCGGACGGGGGTCTGAAGCTTTCTTT. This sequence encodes CASGGGRGSEAFF.

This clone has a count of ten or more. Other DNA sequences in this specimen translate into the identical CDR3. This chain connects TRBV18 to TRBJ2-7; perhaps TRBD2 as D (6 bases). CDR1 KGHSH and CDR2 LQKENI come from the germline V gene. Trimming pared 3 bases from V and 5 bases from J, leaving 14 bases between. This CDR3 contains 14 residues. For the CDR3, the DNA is TGTGCCAGCTCACCGGGGATAGCGGCAGACGAGCAGTACTTC. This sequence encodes CASSPGIAADEQYF.

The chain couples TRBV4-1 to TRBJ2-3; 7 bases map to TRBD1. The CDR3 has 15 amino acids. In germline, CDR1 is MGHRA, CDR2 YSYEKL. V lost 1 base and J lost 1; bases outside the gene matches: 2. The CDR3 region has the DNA TGCGCCAGCAGCCAAGGTGACAGGGGCACAGATACGCAGTATTTT. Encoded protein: CASSQGDRGTDTQYF.

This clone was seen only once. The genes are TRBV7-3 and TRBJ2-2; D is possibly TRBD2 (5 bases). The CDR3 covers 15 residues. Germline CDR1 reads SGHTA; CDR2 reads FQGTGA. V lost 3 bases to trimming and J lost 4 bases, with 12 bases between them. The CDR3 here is CASSFKAASTGELFF. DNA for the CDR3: TGTGCCAGCAGCTTTAAAGCGGCAAGCACCGGGGAGCTGTTTTTT.

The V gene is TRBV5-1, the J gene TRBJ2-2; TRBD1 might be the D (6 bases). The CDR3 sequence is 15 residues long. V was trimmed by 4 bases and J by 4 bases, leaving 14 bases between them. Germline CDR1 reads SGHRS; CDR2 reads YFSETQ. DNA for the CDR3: TGCGCCAGCAGCCCCAACAGGGTAGGCACCGGGGAGCTGTTTTTT. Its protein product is CASSPNRVGTGELFF.

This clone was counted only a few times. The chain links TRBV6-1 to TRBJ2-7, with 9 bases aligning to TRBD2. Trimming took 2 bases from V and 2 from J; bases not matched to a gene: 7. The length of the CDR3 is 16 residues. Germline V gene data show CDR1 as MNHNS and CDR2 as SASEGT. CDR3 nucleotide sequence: TGTGCCAGCAGTGAACCAGGACTAGCGCTTACCTACGAGCAGTACTTC. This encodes CASSEPGLALTYEQYF.

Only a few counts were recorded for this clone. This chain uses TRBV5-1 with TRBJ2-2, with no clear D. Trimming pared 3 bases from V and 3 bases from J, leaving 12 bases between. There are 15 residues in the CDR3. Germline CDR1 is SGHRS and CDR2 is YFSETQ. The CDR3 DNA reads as TGCGCCAGCAGCTCCCTTAGGAGTCACACCGGGGAGCTGTTTTTT. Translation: CASSSLRSHTGELFF. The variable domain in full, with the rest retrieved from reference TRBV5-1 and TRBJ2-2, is KAGVTQTPRYLIKTRGQQVTLSCSPISGHRSVSWYQQTPGQGLQFLFEYFSETQRNKGNFPGRFSGRQFSNSRSEMNVSTLELGDSALYLCASSSLRSHTGELFFGEGSRLTVL.

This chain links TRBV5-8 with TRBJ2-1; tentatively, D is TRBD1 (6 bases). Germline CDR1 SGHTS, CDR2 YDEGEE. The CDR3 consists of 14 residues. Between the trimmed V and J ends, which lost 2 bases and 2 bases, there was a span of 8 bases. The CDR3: CASSLRTAYNEQFF. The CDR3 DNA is TGTGCCAGCAGCTTAAGGACAGCCTACAATGAGCAGTTCTTC.

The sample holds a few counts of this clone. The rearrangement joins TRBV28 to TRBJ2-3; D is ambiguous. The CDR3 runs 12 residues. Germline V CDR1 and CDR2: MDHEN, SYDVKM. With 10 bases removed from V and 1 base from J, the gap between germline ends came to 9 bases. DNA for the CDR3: TGTGCCACCTTGGACCGCACAGATACGCAGTATTTT. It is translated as CATLDRTDTQYF.